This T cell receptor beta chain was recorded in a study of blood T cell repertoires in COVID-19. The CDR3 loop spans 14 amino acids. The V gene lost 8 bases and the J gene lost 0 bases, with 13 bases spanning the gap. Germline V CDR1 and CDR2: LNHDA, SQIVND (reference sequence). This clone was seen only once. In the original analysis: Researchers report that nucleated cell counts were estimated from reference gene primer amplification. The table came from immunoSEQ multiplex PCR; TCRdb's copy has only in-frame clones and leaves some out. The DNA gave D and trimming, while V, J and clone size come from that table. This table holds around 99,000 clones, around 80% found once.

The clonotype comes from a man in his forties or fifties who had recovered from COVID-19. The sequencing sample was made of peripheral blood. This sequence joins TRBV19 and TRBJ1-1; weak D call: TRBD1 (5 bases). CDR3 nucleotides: TGTGCCAGTGCAGGGCACCCAATGAACACTGAAGCTTTCTTT. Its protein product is CASAGHPMNTEAFF.